A selection of T cell receptor beta chains follows, all from one sample in a study of T cell changes during pregnancy in multiple sclerosis. Produced via immunoSEQ multiplex PCR; TCRdb's table is partial and in-frame only. The sample has roughly 23,000 clones; about 90% are singletons. Sequenced here: CD4+ T cells from peripheral blood mononuclear cells, sampled in the third trimester of pregnancy. Every receptor here comes from a female donor in good health, enrolled as a control in a pregnancy study. Both conserved end residues are part of each CDR3. A D gene is named only where the DNA matches it firmly. Only some rows state a clone size, as once, few, many or a class for expanded clones.

v_call: TRBV27
clone_size: NA
d_call: TRBD1
j_call: TRBJ2-1
cdr3_aa: CARKDRGRDNEQFF
cdr3_nt: TGTGCCAGGAAGGACAGGGGAAGGGACAATGAGCAGTTCTTC

v_call: TRBV6-5
clone_size: NA
d_call: NA
j_call: TRBJ1-5
cdr3_aa: CASSSGLNSNQPQHF
cdr3_nt: TGTGCCAGCAGTTCAGGGCTAAATAGCAATCAGCCCCAGCATTTT

v_call: TRBV29-1
clone_size: NA
d_call: TRBD1
j_call: TRBJ1-2
cdr3_aa: CSVAYTFLGGGYTF
cdr3_nt: TGCAGCGTTGCTTACACCTTTTTAGGGGGCGGCTACACCTTC

v_call: TRBV27
clone_size: NA
d_call: TRBD1
j_call: TRBJ2-7
cdr3_aa: CASSPGDRGYEQYF
cdr3_nt: TGTGCCAGCAGTCCGGGGGACAGGGGCTACGAGCAGTACTTC

v_call: TRBV5-1
clone_size: NA
d_call: NA
j_call: TRBJ2-7
cdr3_aa: CASSPGGTYYEQYF
cdr3_nt: TGCGCCAGCAGCCCAGGGGGGACCTACTACGAGCAGTACTTC

v_call: TRBV11-2
clone_size: NA
d_call: NA
j_call: TRBJ1-1
cdr3_aa: CASSLGLWGGPRNTEAFF
cdr3_nt: TGTGCCAGCAGCTTAGGGTTGTGGGGAGGCCCCCGGAACACTGAAGCTTTCTTT

v_call: TRBV5-4
clone_size: once
d_call: NA
j_call: TRBJ2-4
cdr3_aa: CASSSGGLVNIQYF
cdr3_nt: TGTGCCAGCAGCTCCGGGGGGCTCGTAAACATTCAGTACTTC

v_call: TRBV10-3
clone_size: NA
d_call: NA
j_call: TRBJ1-2
cdr3_aa: CAISVSQGPRGYTF
cdr3_nt: TGTGCCATCAGTGTCTCACAGGGCCCTCGGGGCTACACCTTC

v_call: TRBV19
clone_size: NA
d_call: TRBD2
j_call: TRBJ2-3
cdr3_aa: CASTRRLAGNTDTQYF
cdr3_nt: TGTGCCAGTACCCGACGGCTAGCGGGGAACACAGATACGCAGTATTTT

v_call: TRBV19
clone_size: NA
d_call: TRBD1
j_call: TRBJ1-2
cdr3_aa: CASSNTPGQTYGYTF
cdr3_nt: TGTGCCAGTAGTAATACGCCGGGACAGACCTATGGCTACACCTTC

v_call: TRBV5-1
clone_size: NA
d_call: NA
j_call: TRBJ1-1
cdr3_aa: CASSPGGKDTEAFF
cdr3_nt: TGCGCCAGCAGCCCGGGGGGGAAGGACACTGAAGCTTTCTTT

v_call: TRBV30
clone_size: NA
d_call: TRBD2
j_call: TRBJ2-3
cdr3_aa: CACKPLSGWGTDTQYF
cdr3_nt: TGTGCCTGTAAACCACTTAGCGGGTGGGGCACAGATACGCAGTATTTT

v_call: TRBV7-3
clone_size: NA
d_call: TRBD1
j_call: TRBJ1-1
cdr3_aa: CASSLLPGQEEAFF
cdr3_nt: TGTGCCAGCAGCTTACTTCCGGGACAGGAGGAAGCTTTCTTT

v_call: TRBV19
clone_size: few
d_call: NA
j_call: TRBJ1-1
cdr3_aa: CASSIATSLTQGEAFF
cdr3_nt: TGTGCCAGTAGTATAGCAACCTCCCTTACCCAGGGTGAAGCTTTCTTT

v_call: TRBV5-5
clone_size: NA
d_call: TRBD2
j_call: TRBJ2-7
cdr3_aa: CASSPIRLAGESYEQYF
cdr3_nt: TGTGCCAGCAGCCCTATTCGACTAGCGGGGGAATCCTACGAGCAGTACTTC

v_call: TRBV6-5
clone_size: NA
d_call: TRBD1
j_call: TRBJ1-1
cdr3_aa: CASSYGDRGSEAFF
cdr3_nt: TGTGCCAGCAGTTACGGGGACAGGGGCTCTGAAGCTTTCTTT

v_call: TRBV10-3
clone_size: NA
d_call: TRBD2
j_call: TRBJ2-2
cdr3_aa: CAISDLGLAGGINTGELFF
cdr3_nt: TGTGCCATCAGTGACTTGGGACTAGCGGGAGGGATAAACACCGGGGAGCTGTTTTTT

v_call: TRBV18
clone_size: NA
d_call: TRBD1
j_call: TRBJ2-7
cdr3_aa: CASSPTGTYEQYF
cdr3_nt: TGTGCCAGCTCACCGACAGGGACCTACGAGCAGTACTTC

v_call: TRBV12-5
clone_size: NA
d_call: TRBD2
j_call: TRBJ2-1
cdr3_aa: CASGSPGLAGGPRTYNEQFF
cdr3_nt: TGTGCTAGTGGTTCGCCGGGACTAGCGGGGGGGCCGCGTACTTACAATGAGCAGTTCTTC

v_call: TRBV28
clone_size: NA
d_call: NA
j_call: TRBJ1-4
cdr3_aa: CASSLRAGKFF
cdr3_nt: TGTGCCAGCAGTTTAAGGGCAGGGAAGTTTTTT

v_call: TRBV14
clone_size: few
d_call: TRBD2
j_call: TRBJ2-3
cdr3_aa: CASSRVAGGITDTQYF
cdr3_nt: TGTGCCAGCAGCCGTGTAGCGGGGGGTATCACAGATACGCAGTATTTT

v_call: TRBV15
clone_size: NA
d_call: NA
j_call: TRBJ1-1
cdr3_aa: CATSRDPRGHEAFF
cdr3_nt: TGTGCCACCAGCAGAGATCCGAGAGGTCATGAAGCTTTCTTT

v_call: TRBV29-1
clone_size: NA
d_call: TRBD1
j_call: TRBJ1-2
cdr3_aa: CSVVWRTGNGYTF
cdr3_nt: TGCAGCGTTGTTTGGCGGACAGGGAACGGCTACACCTTC

v_call: TRBV4-3
clone_size: NA
d_call: TRBD1
j_call: TRBJ2-2
cdr3_aa: CASSLGQGTYTGELFF
cdr3_nt: TGCGCCAGCAGCCTGGGACAGGGGACCTACACCGGGGAGCTGTTTTTT

v_call: TRBV4-1
clone_size: NA
d_call: TRBD1
j_call: TRBJ2-5
cdr3_aa: CASSQPDRGRSQETQYF
cdr3_nt: TGCGCCAGCAGCCAACCTGACAGGGGAAGGAGTCAAGAGACCCAGTACTTC

v_call: TRBV9
clone_size: NA
d_call: TRBD2
j_call: TRBJ2-1
cdr3_aa: CASSVEVDSGIYNEQFF
cdr3_nt: TGTGCCAGCAGCGTAGAGGTGGATAGCGGGATCTACAATGAGCAGTTCTTC

v_call: TRBV4-1
clone_size: NA
d_call: TRBD2
j_call: TRBJ2-1
cdr3_aa: CASSQEAGAENEQFF
cdr3_nt: TGCGCCAGCAGCCAGGAAGCGGGAGCAGAAAATGAGCAGTTCTTC

v_call: TRBV9
clone_size: few
d_call: TRBD1
j_call: TRBJ1-1
cdr3_aa: CASSGQAITEAFF
cdr3_nt: TGTGCCAGCAGTGGACAGGCAATAACTGAAGCTTTCTTT

v_call: TRBV4-1
clone_size: once
d_call: TRBD2
j_call: TRBJ2-1
cdr3_aa: CASSQGLARPLYNEQFF
cdr3_nt: TGCGCCAGCAGCCAGGGACTAGCGAGACCTCTTTACAATGAGCAGTTCTTC

v_call: TRBV5-1
clone_size: NA
d_call: TRBD1
j_call: TRBJ1-4
cdr3_aa: CASSWGQLRATNEKLFF
cdr3_nt: TGCGCCAGCAGCTGGGGACAGCTACGTGCAACTAATGAAAAACTGTTTTTT

v_call: TRBV30
clone_size: once
d_call: NA
j_call: TRBJ1-4
cdr3_aa: CAWSLRTPGGEKLFF
cdr3_nt: TGTGCCTGGAGTCTCAGAACCCCGGGGGGTGAAAAACTGTTTTTT

v_call: TRBV29-1
clone_size: NA
d_call: TRBD2
j_call: TRBJ2-3
cdr3_aa: CSVGRPSGGASDTQYF
cdr3_nt: TGCAGCGTTGGGAGGCCTAGCGGGGGGGCATCAGATACGCAGTATTTT

v_call: TRBV7-9
clone_size: NA
d_call: NA
j_call: TRBJ1-4
cdr3_aa: CASSLGSGSNEKLFF
cdr3_nt: TGTGCCAGCAGCCTAGGTTCAGGGTCGAATGAAAAACTGTTTTTT

v_call: TRBV7-9
clone_size: few
d_call: TRBD1
j_call: TRBJ1-1
cdr3_aa: CASTMDGTAGPEAFF
cdr3_nt: TGTGCCAGCACCATGGACGGGACAGCAGGTCCTGAAGCTTTCTTT

v_call: TRBV7-2
clone_size: NA
d_call: TRBD2
j_call: TRBJ2-3
cdr3_aa: CASSPLRLALAGGADTQYF
cdr3_nt: TGTGCCAGCAGCCCTCTGCGACTCGCCCTAGCGGGGGGAGCAGATACGCAGTATTTT

v_call: TRBV27
clone_size: NA
d_call: TRBD2
j_call: TRBJ2-1
cdr3_aa: CASYHTRGGDEQFF
cdr3_nt: TGTGCCAGCTACCATACACGGGGGGGCGATGAGCAGTTCTTC

v_call: TRBV7-2
clone_size: NA
d_call: NA
j_call: TRBJ1-1
cdr3_aa: CASSLRRKTGGGNTEAFF
cdr3_nt: TGTGCCAGCAGCTTAAGGAGAAAAACGGGGGGTGGGAACACTGAAGCTTTCTTT

v_call: TRBV7-8
clone_size: NA
d_call: TRBD2
j_call: TRBJ2-1
cdr3_aa: CASSERTSGGLGTYNEQFF
cdr3_nt: TGTGCCAGCAGCGAACGGACTAGCGGGGGGCTCGGTACCTACAATGAGCAGTTCTTC

v_call: TRBV19
clone_size: NA
d_call: NA
j_call: TRBJ2-7
cdr3_aa: CASSQGAEQYF
cdr3_nt: TGTGCCAGTAGCCAAGGGGCCGAGCAGTACTTC

v_call: TRBV23-1
clone_size: once
d_call: TRBD1
j_call: TRBJ2-3
cdr3_aa: CASSRGQSNSTDTQYF
cdr3_nt: TGCGCCAGCAGCCGGGGACAGTCAAATAGCACAGATACGCAGTATTTT

v_call: TRBV7-2
clone_size: once
d_call: NA
j_call: TRBJ2-3
cdr3_aa: CASRGTLPSTDTQYF
cdr3_nt: TGTGCCAGCAGGGGGACACTCCCTAGCACAGATACGCAGTATTTT

v_call: TRBV2
clone_size: few
d_call: TRBD2
j_call: TRBJ2-7
cdr3_aa: CASSEASGTYEQYF
cdr3_nt: TGTGCCAGCAGTGAGGCTAGCGGGACTTACGAGCAGTACTTC

v_call: TRBV12-5
clone_size: few
d_call: NA
j_call: TRBJ1-2
cdr3_aa: CASGLVLRGGGGYTF
cdr3_nt: TGTGCTAGTGGTTTGGTACTCAGGGGTGGGGGCGGCTACACCTTC

v_call: TRBV7-5
clone_size: NA
d_call: NA
j_call: TRBJ2-7
cdr3_aa: CARSLYRGTRNYEQYF
cdr3_nt: TGTGCCAGAAGCTTATACCGCGGGACTAGGAATTACGAGCAGTACTTC

v_call: TRBV6-5
clone_size: NA
d_call: TRBD1
j_call: TRBJ1-2
cdr3_aa: CASATGGAPKGYTF
cdr3_nt: TGTGCCAGCGCTACAGGGGGCGCCCCGAAAGGCTACACCTTC

v_call: TRBV7-2
clone_size: NA
d_call: TRBD1
j_call: TRBJ2-7
cdr3_aa: CASGYPRGQSYEQYF
cdr3_nt: TGTGCCAGCGGTTATCCCCGGGGACAGTCCTACGAGCAGTACTTC

v_call: TRBV7-9
clone_size: NA
d_call: NA
j_call: TRBJ1-2
cdr3_aa: CASSPGQGGDGYTF
cdr3_nt: TGTGCCAGCAGCCCTGGGCAGGGAGGGGATGGCTACACCTTC

v_call: TRBV11-2
clone_size: NA
d_call: NA
j_call: TRBJ1-4
cdr3_aa: CASRRGGTNEKLFF
cdr3_nt: TGTGCCAGCAGGAGGGGGGGAACTAATGAAAAACTGTTTTTT

v_call: TRBV5-1
clone_size: NA
d_call: NA
j_call: TRBJ1-4
cdr3_aa: CASSLAGATNEKLFF
cdr3_nt: TGCGCCAGCAGCTTGGCGGGGGCAACTAATGAAAAACTGTTTTTT

v_call: TRBV19
clone_size: once
d_call: NA
j_call: TRBJ2-7
cdr3_aa: CASSLRTGFRAYEQYF
cdr3_nt: TGTGCCAGTAGTCTACGAACAGGGTTTAGGGCCTACGAGCAGTACTTC

v_call: TRBV7-2
clone_size: few
d_call: NA
j_call: TRBJ1-1
cdr3_aa: CASIQGRLGPEAFF
cdr3_nt: TGTGCCAGCATCCAAGGGAGGCTCGGACCTGAAGCTTTCTTT

v_call: TRBV4-1
clone_size: NA
d_call: NA
j_call: TRBJ1-2
cdr3_aa: CASSQEGGGRIIGGYTF
cdr3_nt: TGCGCCAGCAGCCAAGAAGGTGGGGGCCGGATTATTGGGGGCTACACCTTC

v_call: TRBV18
clone_size: NA
d_call: NA
j_call: TRBJ2-2
cdr3_aa: CASSPPAVANTGELFF
cdr3_nt: TGTGCCAGCTCACCACCAGCGGTCGCGAACACCGGGGAGCTGTTTTTT

v_call: TRBV5-4
clone_size: NA
d_call: NA
j_call: TRBJ2-1
cdr3_aa: CASSFSRNNEQFF
cdr3_nt: TGTGCCAGCAGCTTTAGCCGCAACAATGAGCAGTTCTTC

v_call: TRBV4-3
clone_size: NA
d_call: TRBD1
j_call: TRBJ2-7
cdr3_aa: CASSHRQGAYEQYF
cdr3_nt: TGCGCCAGCAGCCATAGACAGGGGGCCTACGAGCAGTACTTC

v_call: TRBV6-1
clone_size: NA
d_call: NA
j_call: TRBJ2-5
cdr3_aa: CASRAGQYQETQYF
cdr3_nt: TGTGCCAGCAGGGCCGGACAGTACCAAGAGACCCAGTACTTC

v_call: TRBV6-5
clone_size: NA
d_call: TRBD1
j_call: TRBJ2-3
cdr3_aa: CASSPGQGATDTQYF
cdr3_nt: TGTGCCAGCAGTCCCGGACAGGGGGCAACAGATACGCAGTATTTT